These T cell receptor beta chains were read from a single sample in a study of type 1 regulatory T cells. No antigen has been identified for these receptors. TCRdb ran MiXCR on the reads and lists one entry per CDR3 protein. The sample includes around 69,000 distinct CDR3 sequences, around 63% of them seen just once. Sequenced input: cultured T cells, either the whole culture or a sorted T cell fraction (not recorded which). Source of these receptors: a human donor in good health. CDR3s include the opening cysteine and the closing phenylalanine or tryptophan. A D gene is named only where the DNA matches it firmly. Clone size is stated in some rows and not others, as once, few, many or a class when expanded.

d_gene	abundance	v_gene	j_gene	len	CDR3nt	CDR3aa
TRBD1	NA	TRBV18	TRBJ2-7	16	TGTGCCAGCTCACCGCTACCGGGACAGGGACTCCACGAGCAGTACTTC	CASSPLPGQGLHEQYF
NA	NA	TRBV2	TRBJ1-1	14	TGTGCCAGCAGGGGTGCAGGGAGACCCACTGAAGCTTTCTTT	CASRGAGRPTEAFF
NA	once	TRBV12-3/TRBV12-4	TRBJ2-7	12	TGTGCCAGCAGTCCCGCCCTGGGGGAGCAGTACTTC	CASSPALGEQYF
NA	few	TRBV15	TRBJ2-1	14	TGTGCCACCAGCAGGGGTACTAGTGACAATGAGCAGTTCTTC	CATSRGTSDNEQFF
NA	NA	TRBV28	TRBJ2-3	16	TGTGCCAGCAGTTGGCACCGCCCGGCTAACACAGATACGCAGTATTTT	CASSWHRPANTDTQYF
NA	NA	TRBV28	TRBJ1-6	12	TGTGCCAGCACAGCCTATAATTCACCCCTCCACTTT	CASTAYNSPLHF
NA	NA	TRBV3-1	TRBJ2-5	14	TGTGCCAGCAGCCAAGATACAGGGCCGGAGACCCAGTACTTC	CASSQDTGPETQYF
NA	NA	TRBV7-8	TRBJ2-5	18	TGTGCCAGCAGCTTAGGAGGAGAACACCGGGGAAGACAAGAGACCCAGTACTTC	CASSLGGEHRGRQETQYF
NA	NA	TRBV4-2	TRBJ2-1	16	TGTGCCAGCAGCCAAGCTGGCGCGAGCTCCTACAATGAGCAGTTCTTC	CASSQAGASSYNEQFF
TRBD2	NA	TRBV6-2/TRBV6-3	TRBJ2-3	14	TGTGCCAGCCGGGCTAGCGGGAGCAAAGATACGCAGTATTTT	CASRASGSKDTQYF
NA	NA	TRBV4-1	TRBJ2-6	18	TGCGCCAGCAGCCAAGTTCAGGGGCTTATCTCTGGGGCCAACGTCCTGACTTTC	CASSQVQGLISGANVLTF
NA	NA	TRBV6-6	TRBJ2-7	14	TGTGCCAGCAGCCCTGGGGGGGCCTTGTACGAGCAGTACTTC	CASSPGGALYEQYF
NA	few	TRBV2	TRBJ1-5	14	TGTGCCAGCAGGAAAGGGGTTAGCAATCAGCCCCAGCATTTT	CASRKGVSNQPQHF
NA	once	TRBV15	TRBJ1-2	15	TGTGCCACCAGCCCACGATGGGGAGAGAACTATGGCTACACCTTC	CATSPRWGENYGYTF
TRBD2	few	TRBV15	TRBJ2-1	15	TGTGCCACCGGGGCGGGAGGGCTTTCCTACAATGAGCAGTTCTTC	CATGAGGLSYNEQFF
TRBD2	NA	TRBV29-1	TRBJ2-1	14	TGCAGCGCTGGTCGGCTAGCGGGAGGCAATGAGCAGTTCTTC	CSAGRLAGGNEQFF
NA	NA	TRBV11-2	TRBJ1-3	14	TGTGCCAGCAGCTCCACCCCCTTAGGAAACACCATATATTTT	CASSSTPLGNTIYF
TRBD1	NA	TRBV7-6	TRBJ1-4	15	TGTGCCAGCAGCTTAGGGACAGGGGAGAATGAAAAACTGTTTTTT	CASSLGTGENEKLFF
NA	NA	TRBV2	TRBJ1-1	15	TGTGCCAGCAGGCCGGGGGGGGGGATTTGGACTGAAGCTTTCTTT	CASRPGGGIWTEAFF
NA	NA	TRBV2	TRBJ2-5	14	TGTGCCAGCAGAACCGGGACAATCCAAGAGACCCAGTACTTC	CASRTGTIQETQYF
TRBD2	NA	TRBV20-1	TRBJ2-5	15	TGCAGTGCTAGGCCACCCACCCTAGCGGAAGAGACCCAGTACTTC	CSARPPTLAEETQYF
TRBD2	NA	TRBV18	TRBJ2-1	16	TGTGCCAGCTCACCACGAGCGGGAGGGTACTTGGGTGAGCAGTTCTTC	CASSPRAGGYLGEQFF
NA	NA	TRBV11-2	TRBJ2-3	15	TGTGCCAGCAACTTAGCGGACAGCCCCACAGATACGCAGTATTTT	CASNLADSPTDTQYF
TRBD2	NA	TRBV28	TRBJ2-7	14	TGTGCCAGCAGACCCGGGGGGGGGACCTACGAGCAGTACTTC	CASRPGGGTYEQYF
NA	NA	TRBV28	TRBJ2-3	15	TGTGCCAGCAGACTCCGGGGGACCGCCACAGATACGCAGTATTTT	CASRLRGTATDTQYF
NA	NA	TRBV5-1	TRBJ2-1	19	TGCGCCAGCAGACCCCGGGGTCCCGGACAAACTAGCTCCTACAATGAGCAGTTCTTC	CASRPRGPGQTSSYNEQFF
NA	many	TRBV5-4	TRBJ1-6	15	TGTGCCAGCAGCTTGGATGTGGGGGCGCAATCACCCCTCCACTTT	CASSLDVGAQSPLHF